This TCR beta chain was obtained from a study of shared T cell receptors in the human thymus. CDR1 and CDR2 (germline): SEHNR, FQNEAQ (reference sequence). This CDR3 comprises 15 residues. Between the trimmed V and J ends, which lost 6 bases and 0 bases, there was a span of 13 bases. The protocol was immunoSEQ multiplex PCR, while the TCRdb copy is restricted to in-frame clones and leaves out a portion. The sample consists of approximately 490,000 clones, 75% to 80% of them appearing once. This clone has only one observation. Another study also made use of these data, one on human thymus T cells. From that report: Donors consisted of healthy Finnish infants (having corrective surgery for congenital heart defects). From resections taken during corrective heart surgery, the thymus tissue was obtained. An apparent bias in V and J gene usage was seen in thymic and blood repertoires. Unrelated individuals were reported by related research to share highly overlapping thymic repertoires.

Sequenced sample: thymocytes. The rearrangement links TRBV7-9 to TRBJ2-3; possible D gene TRBD1, 6 bases. This TCR was sampled from a boy less than two years old with a congenital heart defect. CDR3 protein: CASSKDSTSTDTQYF. CDR3 DNA sequence: TGTGCCAGCAGTAAGGACAGCACTAGCACAGATACGCAGTATTTT.